This T cell receptor (beta chain) is from a study of cytomegalovirus exposure and HLA in healthy donors. Findings and caveats of the study: While the bulk of TCR sequences proved rare, some public TCRs turned up in many donors. In vitro work confirmed that a few CMV-associated chains recognize CMV antigens. The classifier reportedly diagnosed cytomegalovirus status with high specificity and sensitivity.

Worth noting for this clone: As yet, its antigen is unknown.

In germline, CDR1 is MNHEY, CDR2 SMNVEV (reference sequence). V was pared by 6 bases and J by 6 bases, with 13 bases of the junction left unmatched. The CDR3 is 16 amino acids. TCRdb's copy holds only in-frame clones and misses some; the assay was immunoSEQ multiplex PCR. The sample lists roughly 70,000 clones, about 97% occurring once. Sequenced: PBMCs. The TCR was taken from a woman between 18 and 29 years old in good health and CMV-seropositive. The rearrangement links TRBV27 to TRBJ1-5, with 8 nucleotides matching TRBD1. The CDR3 loop reads CASRALRTGSFQPQHF. In DNA, the CDR3 is TGTGCCAGCAGAGCACTTAGGACAGGGTCATTTCAGCCCCAGCATTTT.